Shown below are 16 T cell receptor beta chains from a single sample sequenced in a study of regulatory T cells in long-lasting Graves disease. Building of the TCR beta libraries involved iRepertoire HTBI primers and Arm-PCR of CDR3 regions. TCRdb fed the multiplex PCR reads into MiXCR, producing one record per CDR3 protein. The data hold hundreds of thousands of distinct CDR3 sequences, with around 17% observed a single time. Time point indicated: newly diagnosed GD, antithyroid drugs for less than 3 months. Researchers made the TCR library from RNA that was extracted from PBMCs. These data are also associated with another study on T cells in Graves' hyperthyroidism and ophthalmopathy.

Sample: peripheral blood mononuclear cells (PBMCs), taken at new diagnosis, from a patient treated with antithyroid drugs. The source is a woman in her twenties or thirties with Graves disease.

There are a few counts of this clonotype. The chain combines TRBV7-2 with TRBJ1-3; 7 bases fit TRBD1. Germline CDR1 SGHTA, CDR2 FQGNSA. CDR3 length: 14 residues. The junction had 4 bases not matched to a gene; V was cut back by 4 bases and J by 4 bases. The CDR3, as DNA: TGTGCCAGCAGCTGGGCAGGGGGAGGAAACACCATATATTTT. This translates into CASSWAGGGNTIYF.

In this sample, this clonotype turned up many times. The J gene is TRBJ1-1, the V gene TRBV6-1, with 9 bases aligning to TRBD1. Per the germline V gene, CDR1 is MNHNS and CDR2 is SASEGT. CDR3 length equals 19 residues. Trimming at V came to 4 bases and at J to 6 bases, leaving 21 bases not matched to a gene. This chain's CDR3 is CASSVFTGPRDRVCAEAFF. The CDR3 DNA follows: TGTGCCAGCAGTGTCTTCACAGGACCCCGGGACAGGGTCTGCGCTGAAGCTTTCTTT.

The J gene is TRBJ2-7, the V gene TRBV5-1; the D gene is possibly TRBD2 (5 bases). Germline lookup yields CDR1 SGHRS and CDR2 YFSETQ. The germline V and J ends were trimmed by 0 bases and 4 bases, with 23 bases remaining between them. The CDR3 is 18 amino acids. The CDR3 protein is CASSLAGLFKMSNYEQYF. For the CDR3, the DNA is TGCGCCAGCAGCTTGGCCGGACTGTTCAAGATGTCGAATTACGAGCAGTACTTC.

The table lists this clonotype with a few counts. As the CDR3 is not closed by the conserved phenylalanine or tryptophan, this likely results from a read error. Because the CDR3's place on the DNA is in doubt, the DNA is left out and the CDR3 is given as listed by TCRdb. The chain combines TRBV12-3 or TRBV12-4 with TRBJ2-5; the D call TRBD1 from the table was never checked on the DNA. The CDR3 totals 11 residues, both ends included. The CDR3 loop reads CASSSRDRSLL.

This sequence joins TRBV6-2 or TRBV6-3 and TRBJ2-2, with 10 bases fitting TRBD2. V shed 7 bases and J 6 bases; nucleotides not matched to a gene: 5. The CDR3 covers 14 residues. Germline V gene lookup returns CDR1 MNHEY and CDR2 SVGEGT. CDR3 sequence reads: CASKGLAASGELFF. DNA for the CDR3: TGTGCCAGCAAAGGACTAGCGGCTTCCGGGGAGCTGTTTTTT.

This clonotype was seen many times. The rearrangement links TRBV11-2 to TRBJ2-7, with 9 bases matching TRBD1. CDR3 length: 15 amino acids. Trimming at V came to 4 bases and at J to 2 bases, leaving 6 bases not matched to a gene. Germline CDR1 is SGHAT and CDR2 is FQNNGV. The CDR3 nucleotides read TGTGCCAGCAGCTCGGGGACAGGGTTGACCTACGAGCAGTACTTC. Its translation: CASSSGTGLTYEQYF.

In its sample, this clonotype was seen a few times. The CDR3 loop is CASSQGRGREQYF. For the CDR3, the DNA is TGTGCCAGCAGCCAAGGACGAGGCCGGGAGCAGTACTTC. The chain carries TRBV14 and TRBJ2-7; no definite D call. CDR3 length: 13 residues. V lost 1 base, J lost 7 bases, and 11 bases lay in between. Germline CDR1 SGHDN, CDR2 FVKESK. The complete variable domain, with remaining parts taken from reference TRBV14 and TRBJ2-7, reads EAGVTQFPSHSVIEKGQTVTLRCDPISGHDNLYWYRRVMGKEIKFLLHFVKESKQDESGMPNNRFLAERTGGTYSTLKVQPAELEDSGVYFCASSQGRGREQYFGPGTRLTVT.

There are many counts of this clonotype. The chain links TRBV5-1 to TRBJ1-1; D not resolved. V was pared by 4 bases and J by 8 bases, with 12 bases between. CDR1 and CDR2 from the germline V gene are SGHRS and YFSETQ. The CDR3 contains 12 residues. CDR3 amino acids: CASSPQGYEAFF. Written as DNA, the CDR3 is TGCGCCAGCAGCCCCCAAGGCTACGAAGCTTTCTTT.

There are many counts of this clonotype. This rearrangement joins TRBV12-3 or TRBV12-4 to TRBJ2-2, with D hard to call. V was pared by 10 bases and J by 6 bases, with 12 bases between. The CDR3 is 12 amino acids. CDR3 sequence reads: CAIPTRAGELFF. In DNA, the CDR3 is TGTGCCATCCCGACAAGGGCCGGGGAGCTGTTTTTT.

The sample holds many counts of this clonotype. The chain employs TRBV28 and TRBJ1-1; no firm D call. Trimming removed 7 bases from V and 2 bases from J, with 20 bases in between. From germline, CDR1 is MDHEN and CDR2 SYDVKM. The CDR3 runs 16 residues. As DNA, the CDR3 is TGTGCCAGCAATCGGTACAGAAGCGGTGGTAACACTGAAGCTTTCTTT. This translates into CASNRYRSGGNTEAFF.

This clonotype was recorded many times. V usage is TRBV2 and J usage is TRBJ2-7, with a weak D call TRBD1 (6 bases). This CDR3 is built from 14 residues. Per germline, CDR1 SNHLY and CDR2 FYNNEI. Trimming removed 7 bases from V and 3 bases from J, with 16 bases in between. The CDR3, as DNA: TGTGCCAGCAAAGTCACAGGGTTTCTCTACGAGCAGTACTTC. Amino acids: CASKVTGFLYEQYF.

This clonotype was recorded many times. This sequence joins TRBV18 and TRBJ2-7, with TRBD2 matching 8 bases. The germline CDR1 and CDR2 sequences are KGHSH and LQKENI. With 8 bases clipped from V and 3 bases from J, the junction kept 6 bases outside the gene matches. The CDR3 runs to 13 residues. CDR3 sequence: CASHGGAVYEQYF. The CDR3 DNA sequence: TGTGCCAGCCACGGGGGGGCCGTCTACGAGCAGTACTTC.

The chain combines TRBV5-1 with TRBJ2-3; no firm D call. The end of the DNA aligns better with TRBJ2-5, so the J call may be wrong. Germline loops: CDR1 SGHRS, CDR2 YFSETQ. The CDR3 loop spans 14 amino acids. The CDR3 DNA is TGCGCCAGCAGGGCGTACGTCAGCTCAGAGACCCAGTACTTC. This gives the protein CASRAYVSSETQYF.

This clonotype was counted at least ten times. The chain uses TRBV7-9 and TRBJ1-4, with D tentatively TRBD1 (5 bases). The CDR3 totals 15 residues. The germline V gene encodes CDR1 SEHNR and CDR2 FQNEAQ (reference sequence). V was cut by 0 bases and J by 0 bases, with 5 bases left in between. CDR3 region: CASSLATATNEKLFF. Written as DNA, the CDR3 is TGTGCCAGCAGCTTAGCGACAGCAACTAATGAAAAACTGTTTTTT.

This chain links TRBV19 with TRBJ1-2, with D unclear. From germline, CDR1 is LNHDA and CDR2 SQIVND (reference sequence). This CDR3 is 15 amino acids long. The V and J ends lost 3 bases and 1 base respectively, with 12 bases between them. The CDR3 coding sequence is TGTGCCAGTAGTATGGGCAGGACTCTTAACTATGGCTACACCTTC. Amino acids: CASSMGRTLNYGYTF.

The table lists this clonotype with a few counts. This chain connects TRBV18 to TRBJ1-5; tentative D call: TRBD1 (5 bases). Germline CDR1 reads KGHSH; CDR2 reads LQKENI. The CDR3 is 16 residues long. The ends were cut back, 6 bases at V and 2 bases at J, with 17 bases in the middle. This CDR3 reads CASSQGVVSGNQPQHF. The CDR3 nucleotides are TGTGCCAGCTCCCAGGGAGTGGTGAGCGGCAATCAGCCCCAGCATTTT.